Sequencing of this TCR beta chain was carried out in a study of blood T cells in healthy people across ages. PCR was performed a second time for roughly 7 to 11 cycles using a sample-barcoded 5' primer and a J-beta primer mix. TCRdb re-called the 5' RACE reads through MiXCR, storing one row per CDR3 protein. Here the sample spans hundreds of thousands of distinct CDR3 sequences, around 41% being singletons. V was shortened by 1 base and J by 6 bases, with 7 bases between the two germline ends. Germline CDR1 SGHNT, CDR2 YYREEE (reference sequence). The CDR3 sequence is 12 residues long. This TCR was sampled from a man of 80 years or more in good health. Sequencing was done on a sample of blood. The chain is built from TRBV5-4 and TRBJ1-1, with unresolved D. The CDR3 sequence is CASSLPAAEAFF. The DNA for the CDR3 is TGTGCCAGCAGCTTGCCTGCGGCTGAAGCTTTCTTT.